These 7 T cell receptor beta chains share one sample of origin, sequenced in a study of shared clonotypes between healthy human individuals. Only in-frame clones appear in the TCRdb table, and some are missing; sequencing was by immunoSEQ multiplex PCR. There are approximately 2,000,000 clones in the sample; 85% to 95% occur only once, and 0.37% lies in the top ten. The specimen sequenced was naive CD4+ T cells from PBMCs. Subset described: CD45RA+ positively selected. The receptor source for this set is a young man in good health. Some clones in this sample may be carry-over from other donors' samples.

Comment on this clone: In the same sample, other DNA sequences code for this CDR3. CDR3 in DNA: TGCAGCGTTGACAGGCAGGGCACAGATACGCAGTATTTT. It specifies CSVDRQGTDTQYF. The V gene is TRBV29-1, the J gene TRBJ2-3; D is ambiguous. V lost 3 bases and J 1 base, leaving 8 bases between the germline ends. Germline V gene lookup returns CDR1 SQVTM and CDR2 ANQGSEA. The CDR3 spans 13 residues.

This clone appeared once. This chain uses TRBV5-1 with TRBJ2-6, with 14 bases fitting TRBD2. The CDR3 runs to 21 residues. Germline trimming cut 4 bases from V and 2 bases from J; bases unmatched to any gene: 14. Germline V gives CDR1 SGHRS, CDR2 YFSETQ. DNA for the CDR3: TGCGCCAGCAGCACGCCCGGGACTAGCGGGAGTACTCGGGCTGGGGCCAACGTCCTGACTTTC. Translation gives CASSTPGTSGSTRAGANVLTF.

This chain joins TRBV4-1 and TRBJ2-5; D may be TRBD1 (6 bases). Between the trimmed V and J ends, which lost 3 bases and 5 bases, there was a span of 34 bases. CDR1 is MGHRA, CDR2 YSYEKL, per germline. This CDR3 has 21 residues. The CDR3 sequence: CASSHPWGRRKGKRRGETQYF. For the CDR3, the DNA is TGCGCCAGCAGCCACCCCTGGGGGCGGAGGAAGGGCAAACGGCGTGGGGAGACCCAGTACTTC.

The J gene is TRBJ1-1, the V gene TRBV2; perhaps TRBD1 as D (5 bases). Trimming removed 6 bases from V and 4 bases from J, with 12 bases in between. The CDR3 is 13 residues long. The germline V gene has CDR1 SNHLY and CDR2 FYNNEI. The chain's CDR3 is CASRSTGVTEAFF. The CDR3 DNA reads as TGTGCCAGCAGAAGCACAGGTGTCACTGAAGCTTTCTTT.

J is TRBJ2-7 and V is TRBV10-3, with 10 bases aligning to TRBD1. Germline values: CDR1 ENHRY, CDR2 SYGVKD. The junction had 8 bases not matched to a gene; V was cut back by 6 bases and J by 3 bases. This CDR3 contains 15 residues. The CDR3 region is CAISSRDRGFYEQYF. The CDR3 nucleotides read TGTGCCATCAGCAGCCGGGACAGGGGTTTCTACGAGCAGTACTTC.

CDR3 DNA sequence: TGTGCCTGGAGTCGAAGGCCCGGGACCAATGCCTACGAGCAGTACTTC. This encodes CAWSRRPGTNAYEQYF. J is TRBJ2-7 and V is TRBV30, with D perhaps being TRBD1 or TRBD2 (5 bases each). CDR3 size: 16 residues. Per germline, CDR1 GTSNPN and CDR2 SVGIG (reference sequence). Between the trimmed V and J ends, which lost 2 bases and 2 bases, there was a span of 19 bases.

This sequence joins TRBV20-1 and TRBJ2-7, with a weak D call TRBD1 (5 bases). V gave up 6 bases and J gave up 9 bases, with 15 bases separating them. This CDR3 is 11 amino acids long. The V gene's germline CDR1 is DFQATT and CDR2 SNEGSKA (reference sequence). The CDR3 loop is CSAASGLGQYF. CDR3 nucleotides: TGCAGTGCCGCGTCAGGGTTGGGGCAGTACTTC.